This T cell receptor (beta chain) was profiled in a study of vaccination and CD4 T cells after COVID-19. Whole-study context: Overlapping spike peptides from SARS-CoV-2, HCoV-NL63, HCoV-OC43 and HCoV-229E served to stimulate the cells. Findings and caveats of the study: Post-vaccination, and not before, a median approximately 89% of reactive clones appeared in convalescent patients. Convalescent patients' vaccine-specific clones were spike mono-reactive in 304 of 307 cases.

About this clonotype: Its antigen is undetermined.

This sample's treatment: approximately 9-day PBMC culture with coronavirus spike peptide pools or control peptides (ViraFEST assay). Medium was half-exchanged with fresh IL-2 medium on days 3 and 7. V lost 0 bases, J lost 0 bases, and 11 bases lay in between. Germline V lookup: CDR1 DFQATT, CDR2 SNEGSKA (reference sequence). The CDR3 contains 15 residues. The assay that was used to sequence DNA from cultured CD4+ T cells was the Oncomine TCR Beta short-read assay. MiXCR, run by TCRdb on the PCR reads, gives a single entry per CDR3 protein. The sample lists 15,000 to 20,000 distinct CDR3 sequences; around 78% were seen once.

The J gene is TRBJ1-2, the V gene TRBV20-1, with D perhaps TRBD1 (5 bases). The specimen was CD4+ T cells from blood, cultured in vitro, collected after SARS-CoV-2 vaccination. The receptor was derived from a human donor who received a COVID-19 vaccine. CDR3 in DNA: TGCAGTGCTAGAGATCCAGGCAGGGCTAACTATGGCTACACCTTC. Encoded protein: CSARDPGRANYGYTF.